This TCR beta chain emerged from a study of blood T cell repertoires in COVID-19. Study summary: Sample material is recorded as cDNA or gDNA derived from T cells, B-cell-depleted T cells, or PBMCs.

In the source study's methods: How many nucleated cells were present was estimated from reference gene primer amplification. Produced via immunoSEQ multiplex PCR; TCRdb's table is partial and in-frame only. V, J and clone size are those of that table, while D and trimming were read from the DNA. This table holds around 70,000 clones, around 84% found once. The sample comprised peripheral blood. This TCR was recovered from a man in his fifties or sixties with acute or convalescent COVID-19.

CDR3 region: CASRSGQPLYEQFF. Here the CDR3 DNA reads TGTGCCAGCAGGTCCGGACAGCCTCTTTATGAGCAGTTCTTC. This rearrangement joins TRBV7-8 to TRBJ2-1, with TRBD1 as a possible D gene (6 bases). Germline loops: CDR1 SGHVS, CDR2 FQNEAQ. Trimming took 6 bases from V and 8 from J, leaving 17 bases between them. The CDR3 contains 14 residues.